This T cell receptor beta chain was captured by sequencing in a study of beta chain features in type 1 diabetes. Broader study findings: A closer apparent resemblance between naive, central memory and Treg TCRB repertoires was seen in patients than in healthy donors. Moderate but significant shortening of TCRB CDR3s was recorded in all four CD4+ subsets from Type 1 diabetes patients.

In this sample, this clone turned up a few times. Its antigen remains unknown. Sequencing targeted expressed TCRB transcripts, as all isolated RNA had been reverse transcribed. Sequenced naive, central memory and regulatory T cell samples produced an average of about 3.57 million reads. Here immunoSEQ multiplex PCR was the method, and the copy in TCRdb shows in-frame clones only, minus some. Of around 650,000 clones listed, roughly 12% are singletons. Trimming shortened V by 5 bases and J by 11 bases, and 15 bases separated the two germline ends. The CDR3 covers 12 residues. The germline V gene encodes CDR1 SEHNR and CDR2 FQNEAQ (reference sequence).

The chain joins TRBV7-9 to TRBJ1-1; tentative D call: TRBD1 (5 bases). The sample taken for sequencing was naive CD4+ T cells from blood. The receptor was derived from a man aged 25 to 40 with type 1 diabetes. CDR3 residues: CASSLAGEGAFF. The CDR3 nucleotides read TGTGCCAGCAGCCTTGCCGGGGAGGGGGCTTTCTTT.